The T cell receptor beta chain described here comes from a study of blood T cell repertoires in COVID-19. Study context: Italy, Spain and the United States were the sources of the convalescent and acute COVID-19 samples.

The cohort comprised adults aged roughly 18 to 95 years residing in approximately 25 US areas. Researchers sorted participants into cohorts using their self-reported clinical history. In the authors' workflow: Reference gene primer amplification in the assay estimated nucleated cell counts. Some clones are missing from TCRdb's copy, which holds only in-frame ones; the method was immunoSEQ multiplex PCR. The DNA gave D and trimming, while V, J and clone size come from that table. The repertoire holds hundreds of thousands of clones, with roughly 90% as singletons. V was pared by 0 bases and J by 1 base, with 8 bases of the junction left unmatched. The germline CDR1 and CDR2 sequences are PRHDT and FYEKMQ (reference sequence). This CDR3 spans 20 amino acids.

The chain links TRBV13 to TRBJ2-4, with 14 nucleotides matching TRBD2. Sequencing used PBMCs or T cells enriched from blood (not recorded which). The TCR comes from a woman between 18 and 30 years old with acute COVID-19. CDR3 sequence: CASSLGQGLAGEAAKNIQYF. For the CDR3, the DNA is TGTGCCAGCAGCTTAGGCCAGGGACTAGCGGGAGAGGCGGCCAAAAACATTCAGTACTTC.